The 7 T cell receptor beta chains reported below all come from one sample, sequenced in a study of blood T cells in healthy people across ages. It was with a sample-barcoded 5' primer and a J-beta primer mix that a second PCR of roughly 7 to 12 cycles was run. TCRdb analysed the 5' RACE reads with MiXCR anew, one entry per CDR3 protein. The sample lists hundreds of thousands of distinct CDR3 sequences, around 28% occurring once. Sample: blood. The receptors stem from a woman aged 80 or over in good health.

This clonotype was counted ten times or more. The J gene is TRBJ2-3, the V gene TRBV6-6; D is possibly TRBD2 (7 bases). Trimming took off 0 bases at V and 1 base at J, with 11 bases between the two ends. CDR1 and CDR2 from the germline V gene are MNHNY and SVGAGI (reference sequence). The CDR3 sequence is 16 residues long. The CDR3 loop is CASSYSAGAGTDTQYF. CDR3 DNA: TGTGCCAGCAGTTACTCGGCGGGGGCGGGCACAGATACGCAGTATTTT.

This clonotype was recorded a few times. This chain uses TRBV24-1 with TRBJ2-2; D unresolved. This CDR3 spans 14 amino acids. Germline CDR1 and CDR2: KGHDR and SFDVKD. V lost 4 bases and J lost 7, with 12 bases in between. This chain's CDR3 is CATSDPLRGGELFF. As DNA, the CDR3 is TGTGCCACCAGTGACCCCCTGAGAGGCGGGGAGCTGTTTTTT.

The chain carries TRBV5-5 and TRBJ1-1; D unclear. Germline values: CDR1 SGHKS, CDR2 YYEKEE (reference sequence). This CDR3 spans 13 amino acids. Trimming took 3 bases from V and 5 from J, leaving 11 bases between them. The CDR3 is CASSSQATTEAFF. As DNA, the CDR3 is TGTGCCAGCAGCTCCCAGGCTACTACTGAAGCTTTCTTT.

This clonotype was seen repeatedly, ten times or more. The chain carries TRBV12-3 or TRBV12-4 and TRBJ1-2; the D is unclear. V lost 7 bases to trimming and J lost 10 bases, with 19 bases between them. The CDR3 extends over 13 amino acids. Here the CDR3 reads CASTARYGPVYTF. CDR3 coding DNA: TGTGCCAGCACCGCGAGGTACGGGCCAGTCTACACCTTC.

This chain connects TRBV6-2 or TRBV6-3 to TRBJ2-1; 9 positions match TRBD2. Trimming removed 6 bases from V and 10 bases from J; junction bases left unmatched: 7. The germline V gene has CDR1 MNHEY and CDR2 SVGEGT. The CDR3 has 13 amino acids. CDR3 protein: CASRGSGSSEQFF. DNA for the CDR3: TGTGCCAGCAGGGGTAGCGGGAGTTCGGAGCAGTTCTTC.

There are many counts of this clonotype. The gene calls are TRBV7-2 and TRBJ1-1, with 8 bases identical to TRBD1. CDR3 length equals 16 residues. V shed 5 bases and J 7 bases; nucleotides not matched to a gene: 15. The V gene's germline CDR1 is SGHTA and CDR2 FQGNSA. The CDR3 sequence: CASSEWRPLGQGEAFF. DNA of the CDR3: TGTGCCAGCAGCGAGTGGAGACCCCTCGGACAGGGTGAAGCTTTCTTT.

This clonotype was picked up a small number of times. The chain is built from TRBV30 and TRBJ1-1; D uncertain. The germline V and J ends were trimmed by 5 bases and 8 bases, with 12 bases remaining between them. Germline values: CDR1 GTSNPN, CDR2 SVGIG (reference sequence). CDR3 length equals 11 residues. Here the CDR3 DNA reads TGTGCCTGGGTGCGCCTCGCCGAAGCTTTCTTT. This sequence encodes CAWVRLAEAFF.